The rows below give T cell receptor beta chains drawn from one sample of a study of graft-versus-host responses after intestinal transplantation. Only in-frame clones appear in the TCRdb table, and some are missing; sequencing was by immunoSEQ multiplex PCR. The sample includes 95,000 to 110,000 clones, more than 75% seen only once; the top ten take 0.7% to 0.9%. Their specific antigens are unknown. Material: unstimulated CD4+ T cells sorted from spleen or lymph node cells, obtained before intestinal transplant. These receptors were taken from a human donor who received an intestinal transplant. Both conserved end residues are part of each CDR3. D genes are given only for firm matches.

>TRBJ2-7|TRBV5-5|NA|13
CASSLEADGEQYF
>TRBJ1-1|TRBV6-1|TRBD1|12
CASSGQGTEAFF
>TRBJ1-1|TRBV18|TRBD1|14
CASSPGQGNTEAFF
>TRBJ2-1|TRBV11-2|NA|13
CASSLDRGNEQFF
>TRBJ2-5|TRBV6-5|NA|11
CASTVEETQYF
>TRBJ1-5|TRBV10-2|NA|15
CASSVGARGNQPQHF
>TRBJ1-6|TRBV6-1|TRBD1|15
CASSGRYRGVSPLHF
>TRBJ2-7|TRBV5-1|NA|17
CASSPGRPDYPSYEQYF
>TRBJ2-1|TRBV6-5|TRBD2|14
CASRTERGGNEQFF
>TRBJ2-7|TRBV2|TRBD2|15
CASSRRTSGSYEQYF
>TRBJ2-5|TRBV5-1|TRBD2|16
CASSLGPGLAQETQYF
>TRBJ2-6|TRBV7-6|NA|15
CASSYTLAGANVLTF
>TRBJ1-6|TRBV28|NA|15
CASSLSGWYNSPLHF
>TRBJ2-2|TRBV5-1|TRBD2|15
CASSTGGPPTGELFF
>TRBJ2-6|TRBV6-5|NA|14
CASSYSSGANVLTF
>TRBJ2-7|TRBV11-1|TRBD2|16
CASSLGPSGGSYEQYF
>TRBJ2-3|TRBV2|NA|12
CASSVATDTQYF
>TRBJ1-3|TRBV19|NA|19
CASSSWAAGSGPTGNTIYF
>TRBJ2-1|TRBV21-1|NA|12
CAGPGLNNEQFF
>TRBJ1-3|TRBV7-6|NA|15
CASSPDRPSGNTIYF
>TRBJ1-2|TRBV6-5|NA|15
CASSYGSGPQYGYTF
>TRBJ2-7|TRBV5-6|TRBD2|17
CASSPGLAGGRSYEQYF
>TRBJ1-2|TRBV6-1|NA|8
CASSPQGF
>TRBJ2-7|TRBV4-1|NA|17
CASSQDAAGPSPYEQYF
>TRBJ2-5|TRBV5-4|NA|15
CASSLGSNSVETQYF
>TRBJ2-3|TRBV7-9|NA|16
CASSVGGGGAQITQYF
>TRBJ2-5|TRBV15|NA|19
CATSRDRRVVPDIRETQYF
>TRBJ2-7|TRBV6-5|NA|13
CATRHDTYYEQYF
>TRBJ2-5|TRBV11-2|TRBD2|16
CASSSIIAGPRETQYF
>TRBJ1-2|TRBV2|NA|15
CASSDWGSANYGYTF
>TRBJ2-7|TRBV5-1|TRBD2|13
CASSLGSGGEQYF
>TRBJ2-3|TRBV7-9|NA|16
CASSHPTRKITDTQYF
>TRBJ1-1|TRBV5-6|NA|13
CASSFEVGTEAFF
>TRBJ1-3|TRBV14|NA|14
CASSQDSSGNTIYF
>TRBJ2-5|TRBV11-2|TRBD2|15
CASSATSGNRETQYF
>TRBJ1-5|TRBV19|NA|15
CASSMPGVSNQPQHF
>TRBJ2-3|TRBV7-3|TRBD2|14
CASSPRGNTDTQYF
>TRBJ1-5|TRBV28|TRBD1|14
CASSSGQGDQPQHF
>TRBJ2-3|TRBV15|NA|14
CATSRGRGTDTQYF
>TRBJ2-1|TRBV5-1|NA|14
CASSPGPPRNEQFF
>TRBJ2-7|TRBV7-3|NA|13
CASSLDRQQEQYF